The rows below give T cell receptor beta chains drawn from one sample of a study of monozygotic twins with inflammatory bowel disease. TCRdb reworked the 5' RACE reads into one entry per CDR3 protein, no DNA. The sample table includes about 440,000 distinct CDR3 sequences. Sequencing was performed on blood. The receptor source for this set is a human donor with ulcerative colitis or Crohn's disease, or a healthy co-twin of an affected twin (not recorded which). The CDR3 runs from the conserved cysteine through the conserved F or W.

J gene | V gene | CDR3 protein
TRBJ1-5 | TRBV7-2 | CASSLDRGLYQPQHF
TRBJ2-3 | TRBV12-3/TRBV12-4 | CASSLALAGDTQYF
TRBJ2-3 | TRBV19 | CASSIGSRFTDTQYF
TRBJ1-5 | TRBV20-1 | CSARDQAGGQGDNQPQHF
TRBJ1-6 | TRBV4-3 | CASSQRQSSYNSPLHF
TRBJ2-1 | TRBV5-8 | CASSSRTSPNEQFF
TRBJ2-3 | TRBV5-1 | CASSWGVSTDTQYF
TRBJ2-2 | TRBV4-3 | CASSQERGIGELFF
TRBJ2-3 | TRBV5-1 | CASSQLAGGRGDTQYF
TRBJ2-2 | TRBV7-9 | CASSLKVGGANTGELFF
TRBJ1-5 | TRBV20-1 | CSASGRQTIQPQHF